This TCR beta chain was captured in a study of shared clonotypes between healthy human individuals. Findings and limits, study-wide: Generation probabilities were higher for clonotypes shared across all four sorted-subset donors than for unshared ones. Several donors held about 5% of naive CD4 clonotypes in common. Rarefaction curves obtained for sorted subsets showed sequencing incomplete despite large depth.

Naive-designated CD8 cells lacked CD45RO, were positively enriched for CCR7, and omitted terminally differentiated effector memory CD45RA+ cells. Healthy HIV-negative adults without recent acute infections or vaccinations served as donors. Details on this clone: Antigen specificity is unknown.

The method was immunoSEQ multiplex PCR; TCRdb's version includes in-frame clones alone and lacks a portion of them. The profile shows around 2,000,000 clones, about 95% of them singletons. The sample consisted of naive CD8+ T cells sorted from blood. This TCR came from a man younger than 35 in good health.

The CDR3 DNA is TGCAGTGCTAGAGGGGTAGATACGCAGTATTTT. It codes for CSARGVDTQYF. The chain links TRBV20-1 to TRBJ2-3; no clear D. In germline, CDR1 is DFQATT, CDR2 SNEGSKA (reference sequence). The CDR3 contains 11 residues. With 1 base removed from V and 5 bases from J, the gap between germline ends came to 4 bases.